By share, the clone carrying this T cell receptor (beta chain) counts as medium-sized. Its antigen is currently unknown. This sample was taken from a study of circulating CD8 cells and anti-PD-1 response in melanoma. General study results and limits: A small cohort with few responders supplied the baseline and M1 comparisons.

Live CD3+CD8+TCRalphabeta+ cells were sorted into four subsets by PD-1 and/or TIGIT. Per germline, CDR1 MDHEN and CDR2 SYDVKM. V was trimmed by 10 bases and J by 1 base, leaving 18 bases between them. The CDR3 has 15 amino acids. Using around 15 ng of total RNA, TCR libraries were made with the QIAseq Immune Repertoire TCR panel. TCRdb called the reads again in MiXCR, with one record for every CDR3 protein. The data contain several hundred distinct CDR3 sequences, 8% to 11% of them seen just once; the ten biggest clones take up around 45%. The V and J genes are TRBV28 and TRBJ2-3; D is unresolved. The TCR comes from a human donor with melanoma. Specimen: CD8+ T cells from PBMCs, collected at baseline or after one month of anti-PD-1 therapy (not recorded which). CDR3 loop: CATRAEDARTDTQYF. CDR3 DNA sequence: TGTGCCACCCGCGCTGAGGACGCCCGCACAGATACGCAGTATTTT.